This TCR beta chain was recorded in a study of OX40 agonist ivuxolimab in advanced cancers. The overall study: The treatment was a fully human IgG2 OX40 agonist, ivuxolimab. Cancers in dose escalation were hepatocellular, melanoma, renal cell and head and neck. Broader study findings: More expanded clones were found, on average, in CD8+ than in CD4+ T cells. Both blood CD4+ and CD8+ T cells showed clonal growth by week 6 at 0.1 to 3.0 mg/kg.

The germline gives CDR1 SNHLY, CDR2 FYNNEI. This CDR3 is built from 13 residues. V lost 6 bases to trimming and J lost 4 bases, with 12 bases between them. This clone has a handful of counts. Its matching antigen is unknown. Some clones are missing from TCRdb's copy, which holds only in-frame ones; the method was immunoSEQ multiplex PCR. The top ten clones hold approximately 5% of a sample with more than 60,000 clones, roughly 86% of them seen once. This sample comprised CD4+ or CD8+ T cells sorted from blood, obtained in a trial of the OX40 agonist ivuxolimab. The chain carries TRBV2 and TRBJ2-5, with D perhaps matching TRBD1 (6 bases). The TCR was taken from an adult with an advanced solid tumor such as melanoma, head and neck, liver or kidney cancer. CDR3 in amino acids: CASRRGQRETQYF. The CDR3 region has the DNA TGTGCCAGCAGGCGCGGACAGCGAGAGACCCAGTACTTC.